This T cell receptor (beta chain) derives from a study of blood T cell repertoires in COVID-19. For the study at large: COVID-19 samples, acute and convalescent, were from the United States, Italy and Spain. PBMCs, B-cell-depleted T cells, or T cells were the source of the cDNA or gDNA that made up the material.

Assay used: immunoSEQ multiplex PCR; TCRdb lists only in-frame clones, some missing. The sample contains roughly 200,000 clones, more than 75% of which appear only once. The CDR3 covers 16 residues. Germline lookup yields CDR1 MNHEY and CDR2 SVGEGT. J gave up 1 base and V 0 bases, and 2 bases lay outside the gene matches. This TCR came from a woman aged 40 to 50 with COVID-19, enrolled during active disease. The sample taken for sequencing was peripheral blood. The chain couples TRBV6-2 or TRBV6-3 to TRBJ2-2, with 7 positions matching TRBD1. Here the CDR3 DNA reads TGTGCCAGCAGTTACTCCAGGGGGTTGAACACCGGGGAGCTGTTTTTT. Protein sequence: CASSYSRGLNTGELFF.